This T cell receptor (beta chain) was identified in a study of blood T cell repertoires in COVID-19. The table came from immunoSEQ multiplex PCR; TCRdb's copy has only in-frame clones and leaves some out. The sample carries about 230,000 clones, about nine tenths recorded once. V lost 4 bases, J lost 0 bases, and 9 bases lay in between. This CDR3 has 14 residues. From germline, CDR1 is SNHLY and CDR2 FYNNEI. The source material was PBMCs or T cells enriched from blood (not recorded which). The sequence came from a man younger than 30 who had recovered from COVID-19. The V gene is TRBV2, the J gene TRBJ1-1, with D perhaps TRBD1 (5 bases). CDR3 in amino acids: CASSGGRVNTEAFF. CDR3 DNA sequence: TGTGCCAGCAGTGGCGGCAGGGTGAACACTGAAGCTTTCTTT. The variable domain in full, with the rest retrieved from reference TRBV2 and TRBJ1-1, is EPEVTQTPSHQVTQMGQEVILRCVPISNHLYFYWYRQILGQKVEFLVSFYNNEISEKSEIFDDQFSVERPDGSNFTLKIRSTKLEDSAMYFCASSGGRVNTEAFFGQGTRLTVV.